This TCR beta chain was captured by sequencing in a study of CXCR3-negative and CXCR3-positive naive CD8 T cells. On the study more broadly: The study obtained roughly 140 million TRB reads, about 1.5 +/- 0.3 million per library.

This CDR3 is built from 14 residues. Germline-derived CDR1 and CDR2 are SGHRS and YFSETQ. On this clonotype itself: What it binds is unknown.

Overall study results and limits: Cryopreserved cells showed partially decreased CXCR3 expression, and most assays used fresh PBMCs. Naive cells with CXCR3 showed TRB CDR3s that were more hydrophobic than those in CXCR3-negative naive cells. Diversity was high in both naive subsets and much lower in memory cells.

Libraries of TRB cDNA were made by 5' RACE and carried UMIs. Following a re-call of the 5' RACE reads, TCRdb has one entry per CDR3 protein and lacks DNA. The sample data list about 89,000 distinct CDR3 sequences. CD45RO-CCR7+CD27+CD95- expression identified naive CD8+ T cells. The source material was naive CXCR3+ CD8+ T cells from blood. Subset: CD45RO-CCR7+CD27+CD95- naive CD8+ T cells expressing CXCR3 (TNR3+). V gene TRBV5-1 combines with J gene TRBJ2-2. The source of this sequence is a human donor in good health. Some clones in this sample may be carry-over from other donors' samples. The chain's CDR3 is CASSLFPETGELFF.